The clone carrying this TCR beta chain was seen a handful of times. Its cognate antigen is unknown. CDR3 size: 11 residues. Trimming removed 2 bases at V and 4 bases at J, with 3 bases between. The germline gives CDR1 MDHEN, CDR2 SYDVKM. This sample was included in a study of CD8 T cells in Susac syndrome. Sequencing of TCR beta was undertaken in CD8+ and CD4+ T cells derived from blood. The Susac syndrome patients fit the recently defined diagnostic criteria for definite or probable disease. Broader study findings: The study recognized that the number of individuals in its TCR sequencing and HLA analysis was relatively small.

With random hexamers, roughly 0.45 to 1 ug RNA was reverse transcribed. Amplification of TCR beta CDR3 spanned 54 Vbeta and 13 Jbeta via immunoSEQ multiplex PCR. TCRdb recomputed calls from the immunoSEQ multiplex PCR reads with MiXCR, one row per CDR3 protein. The sample lists over 150,000 distinct CDR3 sequences, 95% to 96% occurring once. Sample: CD4+ T cells from PBMCs. The J gene is TRBJ2-7, the V gene TRBV28; D call uncertain. This sequence originates from a human donor with Susac syndrome. The CDR3 spells CASSLRYEQYF. The CDR3 DNA is TGTGCCAGCAGTTTACGGTACGAGCAGTACTTC.